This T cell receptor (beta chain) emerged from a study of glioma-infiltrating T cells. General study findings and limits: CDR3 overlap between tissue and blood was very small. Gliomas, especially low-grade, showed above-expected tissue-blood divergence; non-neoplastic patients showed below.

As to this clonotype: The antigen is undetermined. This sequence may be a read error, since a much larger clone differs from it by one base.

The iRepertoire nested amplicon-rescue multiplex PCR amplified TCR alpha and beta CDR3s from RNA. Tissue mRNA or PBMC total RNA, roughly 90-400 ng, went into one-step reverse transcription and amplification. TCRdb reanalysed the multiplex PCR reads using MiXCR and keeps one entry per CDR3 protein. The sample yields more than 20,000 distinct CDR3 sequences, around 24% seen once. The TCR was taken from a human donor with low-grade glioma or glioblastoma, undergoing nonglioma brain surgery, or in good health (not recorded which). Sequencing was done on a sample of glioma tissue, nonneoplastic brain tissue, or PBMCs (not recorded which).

The CDR3: CATSQGGPNQPQHF. CDR3 DNA sequence: TGTGCCACCAGCCAAGGCGGTCCCAATCAGCCCCAGCATTTT. V usage is TRBV3-1 and J usage is TRBJ1-5; D is ambiguous. Per germline, CDR1 LGHDT and CDR2 YNNKEL (reference sequence). This CDR3 comprises 14 residues.